The 8 T cell receptor beta chains below come from one sample, sequenced in a study of identical twins. TCRdb processed the 5' RACE reads anew with MiXCR; each CDR3 protein has one entry. The table includes around 650,000 distinct CDR3 sequences, 7.1% detected once. The same sample was also used in a study of yellow fever vaccine responses in identical twins.

The sequencing input was PBMCs. Every receptor here comes from a woman under 30 in good health.

Concerning this clonotype: Possible read error: a much larger clone is one base away. The genes are TRBV2 and TRBJ2-1, with a possible D match to TRBD1 (6 bases). Per germline, CDR1 SNHLY and CDR2 FYNNEI. The CDR3 loop spans 15 amino acids. In DNA, the CDR3 is TGTGCCAGCAGTGAATCTGCCAGGGGCTACAAGGAGCAGTTCTTC. This codes for CASSESARGYKEQFF.

In its sample, this clonotype was seen many times. This chain uses TRBV18 with TRBJ1-1; unclear D gene. The V end was cut by 3 bases, the J end by 5 bases, with 13 bases between. The germline gives CDR1 KGHSH, CDR2 LQKENI. This CDR3 contains 14 residues. The chain's CDR3 is CASSPHPTETEAFF. The DNA for the CDR3 is TGTGCCAGCTCACCTCATCCTACCGAGACTGAAGCTTTCTTT.

At least ten counts were recorded for this clonotype. The rearrangement uses TRBV5-6 and TRBJ1-2; no reliable D call. The germline V gene encodes CDR1 SGHDT and CDR2 YYEEEE. V dropped 4 bases and J dropped 8 bases, with 18 bases sitting between them. The CDR3 consists of 14 residues. The CDR3 region is CASSQRGNPIGYTF. The CDR3 DNA reads as TGTGCCAGCAGCCAACGAGGGAACCCTATAGGCTACACCTTC.

This clonotype was picked up a small number of times. The gene calls are TRBV11-3 and TRBJ1-1; 7 bases agree with TRBD1. Germline-derived CDR1 and CDR2 are SGHNT and YENEEA. Losses at the gene ends were 5 bases for V and 4 bases for J; bases not matched to a gene: 4. This CDR3 has 13 amino acids. DNA of the CDR3: TGTGCCAGCAGCCCTTACAGGGGCACTGAAGCTTTCTTT. This gives the protein CASSPYRGTEAFF.

This chain uses TRBV4-1 with TRBJ2-3; D possibly uses TRBD1 or TRBD2 (5 bases each). V was trimmed by 4 bases and J by 6 bases, leaving 20 bases between them. The CDR3 loop spans 16 amino acids. Germline V CDR1 and CDR2: MGHRA, YSYEKL. CDR3 sequence reads: CASSPLGDRPSDTQYF. DNA of the CDR3: TGCGCCAGCAGCCCCTTGGGGGATCGGCCCTCGGATACGCAGTATTTT.

This clonotype was observed at least ten times. The CDR3 DNA sequence: TGTGCCAGCAGTTTGAAAGGGTTCGGCAATCAGCCCCAGCATTTT. Its translation: CASSLKGFGNQPQHF. This chain uses TRBV12-3 or TRBV12-4 with TRBJ1-5; D ambiguous. V lost 3 bases, J lost 2 bases, and 11 bases lay in between. The CDR3 length is 15 residues.

The chain links TRBV15 to TRBJ2-1; no definite D call. The CDR3 totals 16 residues. Between the trimmed V and J ends, which lost 1 base and 9 bases, there was a span of 19 bases. Germline CDR1 and CDR2: LNHNV and YYDKDF (reference sequence). This CDR3 is CATSRGANDRYGEQFF. CDR3 bases: TGTGCCACCAGCAGAGGGGCGAACGACCGATACGGTGAGCAGTTCTTC. Based on the CDR3 plus reference TRBV15 and TRBJ2-1, the full variable domain is DAMVIQNPRYQVTQFGKPVTLSCSQTLNHNVMYWYQQKSSQAPKLLFHYYDKDFNNEADTPDNFQSRRPNTSFCFLDIRSPGLGDTAMYLCATSRGANDRYGEQFFGPGTRLTVL.

This clonotype turned up a few times. The rearrangement links TRBV28 to TRBJ2-3; maybe TRBD1 (6 bases). Germline lookup yields CDR1 MDHEN and CDR2 SYDVKM. The germline V and J ends were trimmed by 4 bases and 6 bases, with 20 bases remaining between them. This CDR3 spans 16 amino acids. CDR3 DNA: TGTGCCAGCAGTTCTTCCCTAAGACAGGAGCGGGATACGCAGTATTTT. Its protein product is CASSSSLRQERDTQYF. Filled out from reference TRBV28 and TRBJ2-3, the complete variable domain reads DVKVTQSSRYLVKRTGEKVFLECVQDMDHENMFWYRQDPGLGLRLIYFSYDVKMKEKGDIPEGYSVSREKKERFSLILESASTNQTSMYLCASSSSLRQERDTQYFGPGTRLTVL.